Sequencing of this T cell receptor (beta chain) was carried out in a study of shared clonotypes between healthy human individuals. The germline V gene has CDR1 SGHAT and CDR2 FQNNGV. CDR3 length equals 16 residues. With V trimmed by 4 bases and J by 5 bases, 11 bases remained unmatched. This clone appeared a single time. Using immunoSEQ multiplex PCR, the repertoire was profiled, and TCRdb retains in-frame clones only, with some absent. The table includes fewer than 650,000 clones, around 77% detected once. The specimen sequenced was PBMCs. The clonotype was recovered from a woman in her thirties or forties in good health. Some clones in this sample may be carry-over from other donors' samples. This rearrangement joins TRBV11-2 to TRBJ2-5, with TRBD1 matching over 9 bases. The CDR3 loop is CASSYIVRDREETQYF. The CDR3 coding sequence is TGTGCCAGCAGCTACATCGTCCGGGACAGGGAGGAGACCCAGTACTTC.